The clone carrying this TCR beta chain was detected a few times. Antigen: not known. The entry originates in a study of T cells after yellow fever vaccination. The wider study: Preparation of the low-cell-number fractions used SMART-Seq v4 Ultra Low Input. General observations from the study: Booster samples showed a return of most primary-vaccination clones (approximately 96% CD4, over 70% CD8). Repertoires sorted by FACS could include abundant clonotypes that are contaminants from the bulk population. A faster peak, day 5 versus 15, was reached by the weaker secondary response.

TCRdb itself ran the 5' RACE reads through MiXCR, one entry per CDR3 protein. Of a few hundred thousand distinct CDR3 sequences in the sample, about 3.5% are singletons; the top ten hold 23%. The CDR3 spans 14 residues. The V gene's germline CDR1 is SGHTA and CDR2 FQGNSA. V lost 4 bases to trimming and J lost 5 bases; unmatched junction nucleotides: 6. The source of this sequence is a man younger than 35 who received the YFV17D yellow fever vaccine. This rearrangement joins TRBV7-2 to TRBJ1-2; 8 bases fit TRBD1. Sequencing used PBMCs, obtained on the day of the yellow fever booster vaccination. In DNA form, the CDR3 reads TGTGCCAGCAGCTCATACAGGGGGGGGTATGGCTACACCTTC. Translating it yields CASSSYRGGYGYTF.